This paragraph reports one T cell receptor beta chain. Germline assignment: CDR1 LGHDT and CDR2 YNNKEL (reference sequence). This CDR3 spans 14 amino acids. Trimming removed 4 bases from V and 10 bases from J, with 17 bases in between. This record belongs to a study of blood T cell repertoires in COVID-19. This table comes from immunoSEQ multiplex PCR, and its TCRdb copy is limited to in-frame clones, with some not included. The table records about 49,000 clones, more than 85% of them present only once. The chain couples TRBV3-1 (or the pseudogene TRBV3-2) to TRBJ2-1; possibly TRBD2 for D (6 bases). Sequenced: peripheral blood. This clonotype was obtained from a man aged 35 to 55 with active COVID-19. Here the CDR3 reads CASSRGTSAQEQFF. CDR3 DNA: TGTGCCAGCAGCCGTGGGACTTCCGCGCAGGAGCAGTTCTTC.